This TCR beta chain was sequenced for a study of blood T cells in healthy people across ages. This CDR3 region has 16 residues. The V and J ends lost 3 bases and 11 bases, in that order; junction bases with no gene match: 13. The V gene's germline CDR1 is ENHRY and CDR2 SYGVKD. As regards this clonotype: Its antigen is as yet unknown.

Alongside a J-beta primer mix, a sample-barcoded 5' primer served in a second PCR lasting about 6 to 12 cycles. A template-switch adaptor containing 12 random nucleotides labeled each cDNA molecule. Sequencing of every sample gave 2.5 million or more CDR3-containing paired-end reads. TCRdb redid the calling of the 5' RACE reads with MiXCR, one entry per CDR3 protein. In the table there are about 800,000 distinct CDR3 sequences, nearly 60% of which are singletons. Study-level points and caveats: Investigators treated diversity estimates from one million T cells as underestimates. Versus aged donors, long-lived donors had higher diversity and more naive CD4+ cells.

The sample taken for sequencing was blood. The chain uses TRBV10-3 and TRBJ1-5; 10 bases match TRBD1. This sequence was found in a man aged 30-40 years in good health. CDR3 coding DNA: TGTGCCATCAGTGACCCGGACAGGGGGGGAAGTAGAACCCAGCATTTT. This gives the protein CAISDPDRGGSRTQHF.